Shown below are 17 T cell receptor beta chains from a single sample sequenced in a study of cytomegalovirus exposure and HLA in healthy donors (dated by TCRdb to about 2017). Library prep was done by the immunoSEQ multiplex PCR assay. The multiplex PCR relied on a mix of 60 forward primers for TCR Vbeta segments and 13 reverse primers for TCR Jbeta segments. TCRdb limited this immuneACCESS table to in-frame rearrangements with V and J called. A share of clones is missing; checked studies link under half to unresolved V genes, and the rest is unexplained. The sample table records 150,000 to 200,000 clones; roughly 73% of these occur just once. The top ten clones comprise about 7.7% of the sample. The specimen sequenced was PBMCs. These receptors all stem from a middle-aged woman in good health and CMV-seropositive.

The rearrangement uses TRBV25-1 and TRBJ2-2; a weak D match, TRBD1 (6 bases). This CDR3 is built from 12 residues. V was cut by 9 bases and J by 3 bases, with 8 bases left in between. The germline CDR1 and CDR2 sequences are MGHDK and SYGVNS. As DNA, the CDR3 is TGTGCCAGTCAGGGGTACACCGGGGAGCTGTTTTTT. It yields the protein CASQGYTGELFF. Drawing the rest from reference TRBV25-1 and TRBJ2-2, the complete variable domain is EADIYQTPRYLVIGTGKKITLECSQTMGHDKMYWYQQDPGMELHLIHYSYGVNSTEKGDLSSESTVSRIRTEHFPLTLESARPSHTSQYLCASQGYTGELFFGEGSRLTVL.

J is TRBJ2-5 and V is TRBV7-3; D gene unclear. Germline lookup yields CDR1 SGHTA and CDR2 FQGTGA. This CDR3 is built from 13 residues. V gave up 0 bases and J gave up 4 bases, with 6 bases separating them. CDR3 region: CASSLTRVETQYF. In DNA form, the CDR3 reads TGTGCCAGCAGCTTAACTCGGGTAGAGACCCAGTACTTC.

The CDR3 spells CASSTRTNYGYTF. The CDR3, as DNA: TGCGCCAGCTCCACGAGGACTAACTATGGCTACACCTTC. The rearrangement joins TRBV5-1 to TRBJ1-2; D is ambiguous. V lost 7 bases and J lost 0, with 10 bases in between. Germline values: CDR1 SGHRS, CDR2 YFSETQ. The CDR3 loop spans 13 amino acids.

J is TRBJ2-5 and V is TRBV20-1, with D unclear. Trimming pared 4 bases from V and 2 bases from J, leaving 5 bases between. CDR1 and CDR2 (germline): DFQATT, SNEGSKA (reference sequence). The CDR3 is made up of 11 amino acids. The DNA for the CDR3 is TGCAGTGCTATTCTACAAGAGACCCAGTACTTC. It specifies CSAILQETQYF.

CDR3 in DNA: TGTGCCAGCAGCGTTGGGGGAGGGGACACAGATACGCAGTATTTT. Protein: CASSVGGGDTDTQYF. The rearrangement links TRBV5-4 to TRBJ2-3; 7 bases map to TRBD2. The CDR3 loop spans 15 amino acids. Trimming removed 4 bases from V and 2 bases from J; junction bases left unmatched: 7. The V gene's germline CDR1 is SGHNT and CDR2 YYREEE (reference sequence).

The rearrangement uses TRBV28 and TRBJ1-5; no reliable D call. CDR3 size: 12 residues. Germline values: CDR1 MDHEN, CDR2 SYDVKM. V dropped 4 bases and J dropped 9 bases, with 10 bases sitting between them. The DNA of the CDR3 is TGTGCCAGCAGTTCGCGCCCAAGGCCCCAGCATTTT. Encoded protein: CASSSRPRPQHF.

The chain couples TRBV28 to TRBJ2-2; D not resolved. V lost 4 bases to trimming and J lost 3 bases, with 15 bases between them. The CDR3 has 16 amino acids. Germline V gene lookup returns CDR1 MDHEN and CDR2 SYDVKM. The CDR3 is CASSSYSWRDTGELFF. CDR3 nucleotide sequence: TGTGCCAGCAGTTCCTATAGCTGGAGAGACACCGGGGAGCTGTTTTTT.

The V and J genes are TRBV15 and TRBJ1-2; 8 bases fit TRBD1. V was clipped by 8 bases and J by 6 bases; unmatched bases: 11. CDR1 is LNHNV, CDR2 YYDKDF, per germline (reference sequence). This CDR3 spans 14 amino acids. This CDR3 is CATGAGQGPHGYTF. The CDR3 DNA follows: TGTGCCACCGGCGCAGGACAGGGACCCCATGGCTACACCTTC. Based on the CDR3 plus reference TRBV15 and TRBJ1-2, the full variable domain is DAMVIQNPRYQVTQFGKPVTLSCSQTLNHNVMYWYQQKSSQAPKLLFHYYDKDFNNEADTPDNFQSRRPNTSFCFLDIRSPGLGDTAMYLCATGAGQGPHGYTFGSGTRLTVV.

The genes are TRBV6-4 and TRBJ2-3; D is possibly TRBD2 (5 bases). Trimming removed 5 bases from V and 3 bases from J, with 21 bases in between. Germline V lookup: CDR1 MRHNA, CDR2 SNTAGT. The CDR3 is made up of 17 amino acids. CDR3 coding DNA: TGTGCCAGCAGTCCCGCCTTTACAAGTGGAGGAACAGATACGCAGTATTTT. It yields the protein CASSPAFTSGGTDTQYF.

This clone appeared a few times. J is TRBJ2-6 and V is TRBV10-3; 8 bases line up with TRBD2. Germline assignment: CDR1 ENHRY and CDR2 SYGVKD. The ends lost 2 bases at V and 0 bases at J; junction bases unmatched: 0. The CDR3 is 16 amino acids. CDR3 nucleotides: TGTGCCATCAGTGAGCGGGAGGGCTCTGGGGCCAACGTCCTGACTTTC. Translated, it gives CAISEREGSGANVLTF.

The J gene is TRBJ2-7, the V gene TRBV5-6, with D possibly being TRBD2 (5 bases). V lost 4 bases to trimming and J lost 0 bases, with 17 bases between them. The CDR3 length is 16 residues. The germline gives CDR1 SGHDT, CDR2 YYEEEE. The CDR3 DNA reads as TGTGCCAGCAGCCCAGAGGGAGCGGTTAGCTCCTACGAGCAGTACTTC. Translating it yields CASSPEGAVSSYEQYF.

The chain joins TRBV27 to TRBJ2-2; perhaps TRBD2 as D (6 bases). The CDR3 loop spans 18 amino acids. Trimming stripped 4 bases from V and 6 bases from J, with 24 bases between. CDR1 and CDR2 from the germline V gene are MNHEY and SMNVEV (reference sequence). The CDR3 bases are TGTGCCAGCAGTTATCGACGATACCGGGACTCAAACGCCGGGGAGCTGTTTTTT. Protein product: CASSYRRYRDSNAGELFF.

The chain recombines TRBV7-2 with TRBJ1-1; tentatively, D is TRBD1 (5 bases). Trimming stripped 4 bases from V and 8 bases from J, with 17 bases between. The length of the CDR3 is 14 residues. The germline CDR1 and CDR2 sequences are SGHTA and FQGNSA. The CDR3 region is CASSSQSGIGEAFF. CDR3 in DNA: TGTGCCAGCAGCTCTCAATCAGGGATCGGGGAAGCTTTCTTT.

This clone was counted once. This chain links TRBV28 with TRBJ2-1, with TRBD2 as a possible D gene (6 bases). The CDR3 has 15 residues. V lost 2 bases, J lost 1 base, and 9 bases lay in between. The germline V gene has CDR1 MDHEN and CDR2 SYDVKM. The CDR3 sequence is CASSLLAPSYNEQFF. For the CDR3, the DNA is TGTGCCAGCAGTTTACTAGCGCCTTCCTACAATGAGCAGTTCTTC.

This clone has only a few counts. This chain links TRBV28 with TRBJ2-7, with D perhaps matching TRBD2 (5 bases). The CDR3 totals 15 residues. Germline V gene sequence: CDR1 MDHEN, CDR2 SYDVKM. The V gene lost 5 bases and the J gene lost 4 bases, with 18 bases spanning the gap. The chain's CDR3 is CASSARASGGYEQYF. The CDR3 region has the DNA TGTGCCAGCAGTGCTAGGGCCAGCGGTGGATACGAGCAGTACTTC.

The chain has TRBV30 and TRBJ1-2; D gene uncertain. The CDR3 has 12 amino acids. CDR1 is GTSNPN, CDR2 SVGIG, per germline (reference sequence). The CDR3 is CAASGVNYGYTF. The CDR3, as DNA: TGTGCGGCGTCGGGAGTTAACTATGGCTACACCTTC.

V is TRBV6-1 and J is TRBJ1-5; 7 nucleotides match TRBD1. The germline V gene encodes CDR1 MNHNS and CDR2 SASEGT. V dropped 6 bases and J dropped 4; count of bases not matched to a gene: 3. The length of the CDR3 is 13 residues. CDR3 loop: CASRGTVNQPQHF. The DNA of the CDR3 is TGTGCCAGCAGAGGGACAGTAAATCAGCCCCAGCATTTT.